A selection of T cell receptor beta chains follows, all from one sample in a study of shared clonotypes between healthy human individuals. Generated by immunoSEQ multiplex PCR, the TCRdb table keeps only in-frame clones and is missing some. Of just over 2,000,000 clones in the sample, 90% to 95% were seen once. The specimen was naive CD4+ T cells sorted from blood. The origin of the receptors is a man younger than 35 in good health. Both conserved end residues are trimmed from each CDR3. D genes are given only for firm matches. Clone size, where shown, is once, few, many, or a class for clones that have expanded.

.	.	TRBV5-1	TRBJ1-1	ASSWDPQGTEAF
.	.	TRBV6-1	TRBJ1-1	ASGTPEAF
.	.	TRBV7-3	TRBJ2-1	ASSSNLGQPNEQF
TRBD1	.	TRBV29-1	TRBJ2-3	SVTPGQGSTDTQY
.	once	TRBV6-1	TRBJ2-7	ASSMSGTGLEQY
.	.	TRBV5-1	TRBJ2-1	ASSLAHGVKAINEQF
TRBD1	.	TRBV10-3	TRBJ2-7	AISESTVRDRGNEQY
.	.	TRBV30	TRBJ2-7	AWSGYEGSSYEQY
.	.	TRBV7-2	TRBJ1-2	ASSLNRGYGYT
.	.	TRBV5-6	TRBJ1-3	ASSGEAGGNTIY
.	.	TRBV12-1	TRBJ2-7	ASSFTIAGYPREQY
TRBD1	.	TRBV7-9	TRBJ2-2	ASSFRDRLENTGELF
TRBD1	.	TRBV9	TRBJ2-1	ASSPSGTGVSNEQF
.	.	TRBV7-2	TRBJ2-7	ASSVAGTSYEQY
.	.	TRBV19	TRBJ2-4	ASNSGYIQY
.	.	TRBV2	TRBJ1-4	ADRYNEKLF
.	.	TRBV5-6	TRBJ1-5	ASSLSREQPQH
TRBD2	.	TRBV27	TRBJ2-3	ASSSTGGAGTDTQY
.	.	TRBV28	TRBJ1-4	ASSLSSGNYNEKLF
TRBD2	.	TRBV2	TRBJ2-5	ASSATSGGKETQY
.	.	TRBV29-1	TRBJ1-1	SVVAGADTEAF
TRBD2	.	TRBV14	TRBJ2-1	ASSPIGGGSTEQF
.	.	TRBV19	TRBJ1-5	ASIRRGPLDEGQPQH
.	.	TRBV4-3	TRBJ1-2	ASSQAQGWNYGYT
.	.	TRBV7-2	TRBJ1-2	ASSRFYPGDDGYT
.	.	TRBV7-2	TRBJ2-3	ASSLGPGDTQY
.	.	TRBV13	TRBJ1-1	ASAETWRNTEAF
TRBD2	.	TRBV6-6	TRBJ2-7	ASSGTSSYEQY
.	.	TRBV30	TRBJ1-2	AWREDIDGYT
.	once	TRBV6-1	TRBJ2-1	ASSEEPAILRDEQF
TRBD2	.	TRBV15	TRBJ2-7	ATSRGHLSGSWNEQY
TRBD1	.	TRBV6-6	TRBJ1-3	ASSKKLTGTGNTIY
.	.	TRBV7-9	TRBJ2-5	ASSSRALVETQY
.	.	TRBV7-8	TRBJ1-6	ASSWGLPNSPLH
.	.	TRBV4-1	TRBJ1-5	ASSPSPGRNNQPQH
.	.	TRBV4-1	TRBJ2-3	ASSQEELGTKGGTQY
TRBD1	.	TRBV18	TRBJ1-4	ASSPGGPTNEKLF
.	.	TRBV30	TRBJ1-3	ASDKQSGNTIY
.	once	TRBV28	TRBJ1-4	ASSLGGSSEKLF
TRBD1	.	TRBV7-9	TRBJ2-5	ATPRGQGKVETQY
TRBD1	.	TRBV4-3	TRBJ2-3	ASSQELAGTERTDTQY
TRBD1	.	TRBV5-1	TRBJ2-6	ASTLAGGADGANVLT
TRBD1	once	TRBV2	TRBJ2-6	ASSEDRASGANVLT
.	.	TRBV5-4	TRBJ2-5	ASSSDVGTQY
.	.	TRBV5-4	TRBJ1-2	ASSLMGDYGYT
.	.	TRBV11-2	TRBJ1-6	ASSLIESTNSPLH
TRBD1	.	TRBV4-1	TRBJ1-4	ASSPGQGATNEKLF
TRBD2	.	TRBV4-3	TRBJ2-3	ASSQDLGGRATDTQY
.	.	TRBV5-1	TRBJ2-3	ASRGQANFLTDTQY
.	once	TRBV4-1	TRBJ2-7	ASSQGVRTTYEQY
.	.	TRBV5-4	TRBJ2-7	ASSSYEQY
TRBD2	.	TRBV11-2	TRBJ2-2	ASRVAGGQSGELF
.	.	TRBV4-2	TRBJ2-7	ASSREETRSSYEQY
.	once	TRBV28	TRBJ1-1	ASSFPLGTGIPTEAF
TRBD2	.	TRBV5-4	TRBJ2-5	ASSLQSGGADETQY
TRBD1	once	TRBV7-9	TRBJ1-2	ASSLVGAGGNGYT
.	once	TRBV5-7	TRBJ1-2	ASSLVRALYGYT